This T cell receptor beta chain originates from a study of beta chain features in type 1 diabetes. Overall study context: Similarity in age, gender and cell yields was seen between patients and healthy donors.

All of the isolated RNA was reverse transcribed, so expressed TCRB transcripts were sequenced. Only in-frame clones appear in the TCRdb table, and some are missing; sequencing was by immunoSEQ multiplex PCR. This table has about 930,000 clones, under 20% appearing once. The germline V gene encodes CDR1 MNHNY and CDR2 SVGAGI (reference sequence). This CDR3 region has 13 residues. After removal of 6 bases from V and 3 bases from J, the junction contained 5 bases not matched to a gene. The TCR comes from a woman under 30 in good health. Sequenced material: naive CD4+ T cells from blood. This chain joins TRBV6-6 and TRBJ2-7; 7 bases align to TRBD2. The CDR3 nucleotides read TGTGCCAGCAGGAAATGGGAGGGCTACGAGCAGTACTTC. As protein: CASRKWEGYEQYF.